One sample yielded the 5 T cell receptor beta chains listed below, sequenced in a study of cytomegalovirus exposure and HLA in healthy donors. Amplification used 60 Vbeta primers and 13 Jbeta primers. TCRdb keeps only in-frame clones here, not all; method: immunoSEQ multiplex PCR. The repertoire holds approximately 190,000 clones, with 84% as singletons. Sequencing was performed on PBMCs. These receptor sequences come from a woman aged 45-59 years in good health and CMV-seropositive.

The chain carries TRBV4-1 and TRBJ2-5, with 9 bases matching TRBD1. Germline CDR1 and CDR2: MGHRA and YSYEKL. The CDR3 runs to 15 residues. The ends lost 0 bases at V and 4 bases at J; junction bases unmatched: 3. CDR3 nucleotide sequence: TGCGCCAGCAGCCAAGAAGGGACAGGGCTAGAGACCCAGTACTTC. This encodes CASSQEGTGLETQYF.

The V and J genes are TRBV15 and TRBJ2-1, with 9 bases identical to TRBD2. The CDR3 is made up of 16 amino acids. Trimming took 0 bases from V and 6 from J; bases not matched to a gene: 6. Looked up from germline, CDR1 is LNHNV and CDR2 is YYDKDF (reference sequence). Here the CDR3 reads CATSRDPSRGGNEQFF. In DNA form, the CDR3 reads TGTGCCACCAGCAGAGATCCATCGCGGGGGGGCAATGAGCAGTTCTTC.

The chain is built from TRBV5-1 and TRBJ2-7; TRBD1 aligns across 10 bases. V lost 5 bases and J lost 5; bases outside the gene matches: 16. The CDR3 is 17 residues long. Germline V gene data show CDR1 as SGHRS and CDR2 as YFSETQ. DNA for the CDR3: TGCGCCAGCAGTTTTGTATCATCCGGGACAGGGGCCCACGAGCAGTACTTC. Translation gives CASSFVSSGTGAHEQYF.

CDR3 in amino acids: CASSDRGGRNEAFF. The CDR3 coding sequence is TGTGCCAGCAGCGACCGGGGGGGGCGAAATGAAGCTTTCTTT. The chain has TRBV6-1 and TRBJ1-1; D might be TRBD1 (6 bases). Trimming took 6 bases from V and 7 from J, leaving 18 bases between them. The CDR3 has 14 amino acids. The germline gives CDR1 MNHNS, CDR2 SASEGT.

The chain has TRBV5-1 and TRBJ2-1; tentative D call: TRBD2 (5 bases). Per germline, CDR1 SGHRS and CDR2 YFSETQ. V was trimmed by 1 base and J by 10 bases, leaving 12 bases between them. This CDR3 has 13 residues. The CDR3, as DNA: TGCGCCAGCAGCTTGCAGTCGACTATCGAGCAGTTCTTC. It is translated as CASSLQSTIEQFF. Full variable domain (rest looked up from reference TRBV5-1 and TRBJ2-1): KAGVTQTPRYLIKTRGQQVTLSCSPISGHRSVSWYQQTPGQGLQFLFEYFSETQRNKGNFPGRFSGRQFSNSRSEMNVSTLELGDSALYLCASSLQSTIEQFFGPGTRLTVL.